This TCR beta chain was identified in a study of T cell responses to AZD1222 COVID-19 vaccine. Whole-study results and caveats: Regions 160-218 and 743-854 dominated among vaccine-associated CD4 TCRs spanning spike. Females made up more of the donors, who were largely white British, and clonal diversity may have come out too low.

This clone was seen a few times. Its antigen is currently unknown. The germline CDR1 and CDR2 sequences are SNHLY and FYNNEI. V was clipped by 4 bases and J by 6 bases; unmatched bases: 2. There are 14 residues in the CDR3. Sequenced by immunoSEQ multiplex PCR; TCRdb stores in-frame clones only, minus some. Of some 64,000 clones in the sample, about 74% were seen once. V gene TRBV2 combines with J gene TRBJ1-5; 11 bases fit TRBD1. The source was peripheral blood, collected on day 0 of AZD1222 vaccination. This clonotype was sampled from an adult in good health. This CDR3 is CASSGGQGAQPQHF. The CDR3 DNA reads TGTGCCAGCAGTGGTGGACAGGGGGCTCAGCCCCAGCATTTT.